What follows describes a single T cell receptor (beta chain). As yet, its antigen is unknown. The CDR3 covers 13 residues. Germline CDR1 LGHDT, CDR2 YNNKEL (reference sequence). Both TCRalpha and TCRbeta cDNA were subjected to two nested PCRs lasting roughly 16 and 10 cycles. TCRdb derives one entry per CDR3 protein from the 5' RACE reads, leaving out DNA. Here the sample table reports 400,000 to 500,000 distinct CDR3 sequences. This entry comes from a study of monozygotic twins with inflammatory bowel disease. Study conclusions and caveats: Versus healthy twins, IBD patients showed fewer clonotypes shared with others, especially with disease activity.

The rearrangement joins TRBV3-1 to TRBJ2-5; TCRdb's D gene call, TRBD1, goes unchecked for lack of DNA. Source material: blood. The clonotype originates from a human donor with ulcerative colitis or Crohn's disease, or a healthy co-twin of an affected twin (not recorded which). The CDR3 region is CASSPRGGRRTIF.